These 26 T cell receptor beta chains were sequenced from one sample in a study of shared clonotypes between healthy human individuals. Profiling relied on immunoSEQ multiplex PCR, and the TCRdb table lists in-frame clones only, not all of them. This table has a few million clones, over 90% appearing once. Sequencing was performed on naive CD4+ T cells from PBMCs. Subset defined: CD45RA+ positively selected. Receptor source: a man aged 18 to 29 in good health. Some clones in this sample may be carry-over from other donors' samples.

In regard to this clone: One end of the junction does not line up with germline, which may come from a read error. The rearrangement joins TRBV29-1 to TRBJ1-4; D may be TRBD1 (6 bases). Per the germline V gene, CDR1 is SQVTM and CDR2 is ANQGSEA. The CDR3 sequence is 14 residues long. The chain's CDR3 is CGVDTGTTNEKLFF. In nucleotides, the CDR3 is TGCGGCGTTGATACAGGGACCACTAATGAAAAACTGTTTTTT. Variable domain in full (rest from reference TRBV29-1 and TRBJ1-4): SAVISQKPSRDICQRGTSLTIQCQVDSQVTMMFWYRQQPGQSLTLIATANQGSEATYESGFVIDKFPISRPNLTFSTLTVSNMSPEDSSIYLCGVDTGTTNEKLFFGSGTQLSVL.

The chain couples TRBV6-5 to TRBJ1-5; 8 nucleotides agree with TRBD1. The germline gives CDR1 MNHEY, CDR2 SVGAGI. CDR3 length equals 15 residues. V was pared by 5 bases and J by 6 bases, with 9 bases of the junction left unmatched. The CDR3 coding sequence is TGTGCCAGCAGTCCACAGGGGGGCCTTGTTCAGCCCCAGCATTTT. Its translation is CASSPQGGLVQPQHF.

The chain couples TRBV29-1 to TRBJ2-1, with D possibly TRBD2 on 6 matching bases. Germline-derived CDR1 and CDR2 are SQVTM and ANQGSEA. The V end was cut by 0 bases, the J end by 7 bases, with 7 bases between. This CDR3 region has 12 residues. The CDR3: CSVEEGGNEQFF. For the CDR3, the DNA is TGCAGCGTTGAAGAGGGGGGTAATGAGCAGTTCTTC.

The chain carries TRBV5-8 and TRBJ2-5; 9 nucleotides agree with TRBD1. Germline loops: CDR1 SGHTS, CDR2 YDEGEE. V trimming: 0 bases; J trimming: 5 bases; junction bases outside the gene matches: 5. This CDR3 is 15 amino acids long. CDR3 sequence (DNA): TGTGCCAGCAGCTTGGAAAGGACAGGGGATGAGACCCAGTACTTC. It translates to CASSLERTGDETQYF.

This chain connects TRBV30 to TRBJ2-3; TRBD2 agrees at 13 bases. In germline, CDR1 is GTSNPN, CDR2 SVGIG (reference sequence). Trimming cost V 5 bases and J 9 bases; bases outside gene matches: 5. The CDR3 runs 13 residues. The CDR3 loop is CAWSGTSGTTQYF. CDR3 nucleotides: TGTGCCTGGTCCGGGACTAGCGGGACAACGCAGTATTTT.

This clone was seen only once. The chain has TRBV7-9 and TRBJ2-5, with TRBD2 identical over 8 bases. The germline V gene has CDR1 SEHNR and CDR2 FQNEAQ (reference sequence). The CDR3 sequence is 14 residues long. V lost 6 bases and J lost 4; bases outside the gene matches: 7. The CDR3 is CASRHGLARETQYF. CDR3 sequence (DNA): TGTGCCAGCAGACACGGACTAGCCCGAGAGACCCAGTACTTC.

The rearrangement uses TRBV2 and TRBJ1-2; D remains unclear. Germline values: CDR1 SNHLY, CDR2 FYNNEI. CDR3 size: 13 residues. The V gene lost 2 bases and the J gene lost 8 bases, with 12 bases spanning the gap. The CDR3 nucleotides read TGTGCCAGCAGTGAAAACCCTTCGGGGGGCTACACCTTC. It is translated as CASSENPSGGYTF.

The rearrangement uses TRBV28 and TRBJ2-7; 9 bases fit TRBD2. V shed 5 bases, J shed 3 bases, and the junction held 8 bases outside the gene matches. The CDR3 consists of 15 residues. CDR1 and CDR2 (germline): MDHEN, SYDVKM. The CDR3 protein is CASSQAGGPFYEQYF. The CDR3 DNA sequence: TGTGCCAGCAGTCAAGCGGGGGGCCCCTTCTACGAGCAGTACTTC.

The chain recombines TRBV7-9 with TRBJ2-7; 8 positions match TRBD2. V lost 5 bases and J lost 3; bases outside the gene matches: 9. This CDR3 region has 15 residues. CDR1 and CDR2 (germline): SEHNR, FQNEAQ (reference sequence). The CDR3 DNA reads TGTGCCAGCAGCCAAAAACAAGCGGGAGACTACGAGCAGTACTTC. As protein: CASSQKQAGDYEQYF.

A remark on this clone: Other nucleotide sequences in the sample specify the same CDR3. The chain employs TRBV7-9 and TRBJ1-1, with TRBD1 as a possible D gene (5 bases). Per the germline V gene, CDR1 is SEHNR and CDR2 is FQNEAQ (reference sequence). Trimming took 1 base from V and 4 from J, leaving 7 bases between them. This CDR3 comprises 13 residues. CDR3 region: CASSLGGGTEAFF. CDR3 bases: TGTGCCAGCAGCTTAGGGGGCGGCACTGAAGCTTTCTTT.

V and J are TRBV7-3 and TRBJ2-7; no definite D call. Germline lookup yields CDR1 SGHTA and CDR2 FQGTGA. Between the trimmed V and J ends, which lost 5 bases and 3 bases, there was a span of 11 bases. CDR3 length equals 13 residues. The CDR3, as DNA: TGTGCCAGCAGCCCCGGGCCCAACTACGAGCAGTACTTC. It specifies CASSPGPNYEQYF.

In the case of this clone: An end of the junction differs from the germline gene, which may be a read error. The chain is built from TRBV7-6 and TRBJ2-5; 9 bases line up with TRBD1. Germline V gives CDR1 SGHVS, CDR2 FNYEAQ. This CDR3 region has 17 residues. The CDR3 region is CASSLAPGQGQEETQYF. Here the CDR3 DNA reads TGTGCCAGCAGCCTAGCCCCGGGACAGGGACAAGAAGAGACCCAGTACTTC.

CDR3 coding DNA: TGCGCCAGCAGCTTGGGGGACGGCTCCTACGAGCAGTACTTC. This sequence encodes CASSLGDGSYEQYF. The chain carries TRBV5-1 and TRBJ2-7; D tentatively reads TRBD1 or TRBD2 (5 bases each). Trimming left V 0 bases short and J 0 bases short, with 7 bases between. This CDR3 spans 14 amino acids. Germline V CDR1 and CDR2: SGHRS, YFSETQ. Full variable domain (missing parts from reference TRBV5-1 and TRBJ2-7): KAGVTQTPRYLIKTRGQQVTLSCSPISGHRSVSWYQQTPGQGLQFLFEYFSETQRNKGNFPGRFSGRQFSNSRSEMNVSTLELGDSALYLCASSLGDGSYEQYFGPGTRLTVT.

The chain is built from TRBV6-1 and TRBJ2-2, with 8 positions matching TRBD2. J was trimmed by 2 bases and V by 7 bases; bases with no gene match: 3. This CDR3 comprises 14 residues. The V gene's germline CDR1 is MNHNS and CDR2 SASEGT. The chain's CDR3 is CASTAGVNTGELFF. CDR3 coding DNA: TGTGCCAGCACAGCGGGAGTTAACACCGGGGAGCTGTTTTTT.

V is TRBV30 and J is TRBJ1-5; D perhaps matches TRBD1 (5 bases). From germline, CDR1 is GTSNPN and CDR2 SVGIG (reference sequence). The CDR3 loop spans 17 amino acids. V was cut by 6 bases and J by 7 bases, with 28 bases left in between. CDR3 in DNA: TGTGCCTGTTCTAGAGGGAGGGGATCGGGGCCCGGCCAGCCCCAGCATTTT. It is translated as CACSRGRGSGPGQPQHF. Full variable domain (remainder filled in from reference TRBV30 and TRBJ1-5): SQTIHQWPATLVQPVGSPLSLECTVEGTSNPNLYWYRQAAGRGLQLLFYSVGIGQISSEVPQNLSASRPQDRQFILSSKKLLLSDSGFYLCACSRGRGSGPGQPQHFGDGTRLSIL.

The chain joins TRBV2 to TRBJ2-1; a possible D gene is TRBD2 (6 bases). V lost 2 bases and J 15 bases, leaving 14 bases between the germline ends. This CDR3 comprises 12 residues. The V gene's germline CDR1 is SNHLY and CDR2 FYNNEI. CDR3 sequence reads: CASSELEGGGFF. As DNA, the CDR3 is TGTGCCAGCAGTGAACTAGAGGGAGGTGGGTTCTTC.

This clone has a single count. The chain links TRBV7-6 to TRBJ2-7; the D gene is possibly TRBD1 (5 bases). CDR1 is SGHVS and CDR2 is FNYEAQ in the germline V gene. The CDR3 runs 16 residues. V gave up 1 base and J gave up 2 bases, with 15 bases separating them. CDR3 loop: CASSLEPGLNTYEQYF. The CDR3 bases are TGTGCCAGCAGCTTAGAACCAGGGCTAAATACCTACGAGCAGTACTTC.

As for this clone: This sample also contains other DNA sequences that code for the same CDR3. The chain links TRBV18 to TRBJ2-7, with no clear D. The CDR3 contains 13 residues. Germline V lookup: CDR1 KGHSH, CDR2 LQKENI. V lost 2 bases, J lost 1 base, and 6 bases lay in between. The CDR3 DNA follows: TGTGCCAGCTCACCAGGCCGATCCTACGAGCAGTACTTC. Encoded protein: CASSPGRSYEQYF.

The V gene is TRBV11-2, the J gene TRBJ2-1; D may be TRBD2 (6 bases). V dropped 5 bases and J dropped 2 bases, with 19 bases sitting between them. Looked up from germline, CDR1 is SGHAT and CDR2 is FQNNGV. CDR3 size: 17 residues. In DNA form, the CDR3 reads TGTGCCAGCAGCCGCAACGCCCTAGCGCTTACCTACAATGAGCAGTTCTTC. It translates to CASSRNALALTYNEQFF.

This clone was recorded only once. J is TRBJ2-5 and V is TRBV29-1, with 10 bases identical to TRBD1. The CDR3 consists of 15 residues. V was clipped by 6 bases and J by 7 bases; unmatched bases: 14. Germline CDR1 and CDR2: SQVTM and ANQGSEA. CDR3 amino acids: CSVRGQGTPYGTQYF. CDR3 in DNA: TGCAGCGTGAGGGGACAGGGGACGCCCTACGGGACCCAGTACTTC.

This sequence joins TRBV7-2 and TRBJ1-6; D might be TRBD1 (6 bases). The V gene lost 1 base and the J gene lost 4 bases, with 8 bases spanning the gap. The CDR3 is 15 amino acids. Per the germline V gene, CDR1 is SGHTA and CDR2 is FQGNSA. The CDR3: CASSLGQGYNSPLHF. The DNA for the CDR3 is TGTGCCAGCAGCTTAGGTCAGGGGTATAATTCACCCCTCCACTTT.

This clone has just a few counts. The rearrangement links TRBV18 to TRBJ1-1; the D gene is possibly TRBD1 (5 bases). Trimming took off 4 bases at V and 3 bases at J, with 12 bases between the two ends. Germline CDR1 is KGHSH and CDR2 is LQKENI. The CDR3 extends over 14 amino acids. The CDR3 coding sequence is TGTGCCAGCTCACTCCTGCGGGGGGACACTGAAGCTTTCTTT. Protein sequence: CASSLLRGDTEAFF.

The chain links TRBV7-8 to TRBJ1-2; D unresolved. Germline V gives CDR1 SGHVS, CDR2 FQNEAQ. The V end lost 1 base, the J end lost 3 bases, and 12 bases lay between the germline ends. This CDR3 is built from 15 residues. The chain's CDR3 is CASSLVPGFDYGYTF. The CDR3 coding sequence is TGTGCCAGCAGCTTAGTACCCGGATTCGACTATGGCTACACCTTC.

CDR3 nucleotides: TGTGCCAGCAAGGGACAGGGGCTCGCTGAAGCTTTCTTT. Its protein is CASKGQGLAEAFF. The V and J genes are TRBV2 and TRBJ1-1; 10 bases map to TRBD1. With 7 bases clipped from V and 6 bases from J, the junction kept 5 bases outside the gene matches. The CDR3 is made up of 13 amino acids. Per the germline V gene, CDR1 is SNHLY and CDR2 is FYNNEI.

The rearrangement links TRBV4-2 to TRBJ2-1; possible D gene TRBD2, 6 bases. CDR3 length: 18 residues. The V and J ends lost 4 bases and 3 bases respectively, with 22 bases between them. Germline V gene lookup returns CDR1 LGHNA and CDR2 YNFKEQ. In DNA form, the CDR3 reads TGTGCCAGCAGCCCCCGGACTACTAATCGAAATATCTACAATGAGCAGTTCTTC. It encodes CASSPRTTNRNIYNEQFF.

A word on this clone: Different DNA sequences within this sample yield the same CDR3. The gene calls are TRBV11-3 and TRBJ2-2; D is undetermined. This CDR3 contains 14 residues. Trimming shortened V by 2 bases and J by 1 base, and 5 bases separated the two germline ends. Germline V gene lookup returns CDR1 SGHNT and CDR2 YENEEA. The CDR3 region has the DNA TGTGCCAGCAGCTTAAACGGGAACACCGGGGAGCTGTTTTTT. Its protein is CASSLNGNTGELFF.